This is a list of T cell receptor beta chains from one sample in a study of T cells in Graves' hyperthyroidism and ophthalmopathy. TCRdb re-called the multiplex PCR reads with MiXCR, one entry per CDR3 protein. The sample includes fewer than 800,000 distinct CDR3 sequences, about a sixth of them seen just once. Sequenced sample: blood. These receptors all stem from a man between 18 and 35 years old with Graves' hyperthyroidism. Both conserved end residues are part of each CDR3. Each record gives: J gene, clone size, V gene, D gene, CDR3 protein, CDR3 DNA. The D gene is left open where the match is weak. Not every row has a clone size; where given, it reads once, few, many or a size class.

>TRBJ1-1|few|TRBV28|TRBD1
CASSAGGAGRTEAFF
TGTGCCAGCAGTGCAGGGGGCGCAGGAAGGACTGAAGCTTTCTTT
>TRBJ1-3|few|TRBV13|.
CAFGRGSSGNTIYF
TGTGCCTTCGGGCGGGGGAGCTCTGGAAACACCATATATTTT
>TRBJ2-2|.|TRBV27|.
CASSLSGPATGELFF
TGTGCCAGCAGTTTAAGTGGACCCGCGACCGGGGAGCTGTTTTTT
>TRBJ2-2|.|TRBV7-2|.
CASSPAAAYTGELFF
TGTGCCAGCAGCCCCGCAGCGGCCTACACCGGGGAGCTGTTTTTT
>TRBJ2-1|few|TRBV28|TRBD2
CASSQPADSGRKNEQFF
TGTGCCAGCAGTCAACCAGCAGATAGCGGGAGGAAAAATGAGCAGTTCTTC
>TRBJ2-3|few|TRBV6-1|.
CASSEVARAPGDTQYF
TGTGCCAGCAGTGAAGTGGCTAGAGCCCCCGGGGATACGCAGTATTTT
>TRBJ1-1|.|TRBV20-1|.
CSARDGGAFF
TGCAGTGCTAGAGATGGCGGAGCTTTCTTT
>TRBJ2-7|many|TRBV7-3|TRBD1
CASSPGQGVDEQYF
TGTGCCAGCAGCCCGGGACAGGGTGTCGACGAGCAGTACTTC
>TRBJ1-3|.|TRBV5-5|.
CASSLGTNRGSGNTIYF
TGTGCCAGCAGCTTAGGAACGAACCGAGGCTCTGGAAACACCATATATTTT
>TRBJ2-1|.|TRBV4-1|TRBD2
CASSQYLAGVARVSYNEQFF
TGCGCCAGCAGCCAATATCTAGCGGGAGTGGCGAGAGTCTCCTACAATGAGCAGTTCTTC
>TRBJ2-7|many|TRBV7-9|.
CASSLEDGYSSYEQYF
TGTGCCAGCAGCTTAGAGGACGGCTACTCCTCCTACGAGCAGTACTTC
>TRBJ2-3|many|TRBV28|.
CASSLTGFSTDTQYF
TGTGCCAGCAGTTTGACAGGATTCTCCACAGATACGCAGTATTTT
>TRBJ2-3|.|TRBV6-1|TRBD1
CASSWDRESTDTQYF
TGTGCCAGCAGTTGGGACAGAGAAAGCACAGATACGCAGTATTTT
>TRBJ2-7|.|TRBV15|TRBD2
CATSRDRAGAVYEQYF
TGTGCCACCAGCAGAGATCGCGCGGGAGCGGTATACGAGCAGTACTTC
>TRBJ2-5|.|TRBV20-1|.
CSARVGQWETQYF
TGCAGTGCTAGAGTGGGACAATGGGAGACCCAGTACTTC
>TRBJ1-1|.|TRBV6-1|.
CASSERGTNTEAFF
TGTGCCAGCAGTGAACGGGGAACTAACACTGAAGCTTTCTTT
>TRBJ2-1|.|TRBV11-3|.
CASSPSVARDNEQFF
TGTGCCAGCAGCCCCTCGGTAGCGAGAGACAATGAGCAGTTCTTC
>TRBJ2-2|many|TRBV7-3|TRBD2
CASSPGGSRVGELFF
TGTGCCAGCAGCCCTGGCGGGAGTAGAGTCGGGGAGCTGTTTTTT
>TRBJ2-1|.|TRBV20-1|TRBD2
CSAYQAGEGNEQFF
TGCAGTGCTTATCAAGCGGGAGAGGGAAATGAGCAGTTCTTC
>TRBJ1-2|few|TRBV9|.
CASSVEGNYGYTF
TGTGCCAGCAGCGTAGAGGGAAACTATGGCTACACCTTC
>TRBJ2-7|many|TRBV11-2|TRBD1
CASSSKITGQGSHYEQYF
TGTGCCAGCAGCTCAAAGATAACGGGACAGGGAAGCCATTACGAGCAGTACTTC
>TRBJ1-6|few|TRBV2|.
CASSASTSYNSPLHF
TGTGCCAGCAGTGCAAGTACCTCCTATAATTCACCCCTCCACTTT
>TRBJ1-4|.|TRBV7-9|.
CASSARPGEKLFF
TGTGCCAGCAGCGCCCGGCCGGGTGAAAAACTGTTTTTT
>TRBJ1-3|few|TRBV27|.
CASSLAPNGGNTIYF
TGTGCCAGCAGTTTAGCCCCGAATGGAGGAAACACCATATATTTT
>TRBJ2-3|many|TRBV28|TRBD1
CASRRQGVTDTQYF
TGTGCCAGCCGACGACAGGGGGTGACAGATACGCAGTATTTT
>TRBJ1-5|many|TRBV2|.
CASKGRNSNQPQHF
TGTGCCAGCAAGGGACGGAATAGCAATCAGCCCCAGCATTTT
>TRBJ1-2|few|TRBV14|.
CASSQFQLGDPEGYTF
TGTGCCAGCAGCCAGTTCCAACTCGGGGACCCTGAAGGCTACACCTTC
>TRBJ2-1|many|TRBV20-1|.
CSAPGLLLNEQFF
TGCAGTGCGCCCGGGTTGCTACTCAATGAGCAGTTCTTC
>TRBJ2-1|few|TRBV20-1|TRBD2
CSATTPSGRSGRSYNEQFF
TGCAGTGCGACGACCCCTAGCGGGAGGTCGGGTAGATCCTACAATGAGCAGTTCTTC
>TRBJ1-2|few|TRBV12-3/TRBV12-4|.
CASSRDIYYGYTF
TGTGCCAGCAGTCGTGACATTTACTATGGCTACACCTTC
>TRBJ2-7|few|TRBV28|.
CASETGGDSYEQYF
TGTGCCAGCGAAACCGGAGGAGACTCCTACGAGCAGTACTTC
>TRBJ2-4|.|TRBV27|.
CASSLGPPGEGTPVAKNIQYF
TGTGCCAGCAGTTTAGGGCCTCCCGGGGAGGGGACACCGGTAGCCAAAAACATTCAGTACTTC
>TRBJ2-3|.|TRBV15|TRBD1
CATSRTSQGAGEDTQYF
TGTGCCACCAGCAGAACCTCTCAGGGGGCTGGAGAAGATACGCAGTATTTT
>TRBJ1-6|.|TRBV12-3/TRBV12-4|.
CASSLGPIALHF
TGTGCCAGCAGTTTAGGTCCCATTGCCCTCCACTTT
>TRBJ1-2|.|TRBV7-9|.
CASSGRNGYTF
TGTGCCAGCAGCGGAAGGAATGGCTACACCTTC
>TRBJ2-1|.|TRBV6-4|.
CASSNRNNEQFF
TGTGCCAGCAGCAACAGGAACAATGAGCAGTTCTTC
>TRBJ2-7|.|TRBV28|.
CARTGGTYNYEQYF
TGTGCCCGCACCGGAGGGACATACAACTACGAGCAGTACTTC
>TRBJ2-1|few|TRBV2|TRBD2
CASSEEVSSGSRNEQFF
TGTGCCAGCAGTGAAGAAGTGTCTAGCGGGAGCAGGAATGAGCAGTTCTTC
>TRBJ1-5|few|TRBV24-1|.
CATSERGTNQPQHF
TGTGCCACCAGTGAACGAGGAACCAATCAGCCCCAGCATTTT
>TRBJ1-6|many|TRBV11-2|.
CASSLARGYNSPLHF
TGTGCCAGCAGCTTAGCCAGGGGTTATAATTCACCCCTCCACTTT
>TRBJ2-1|few|TRBV4-2|TRBD2
CASSPPWTGGQNNEQFF
TGTGCCAGCAGCCCACCGTGGACGGGAGGGCAAAACAATGAGCAGTTCTTC
>TRBJ2-5|.|TRBV27|.
CASSRKVQETQYF
TGTGCCAGCAGTCGTAAAGTTCAAGAGACCCAGTACTTC
>TRBJ2-7|.|TRBV19|.
CASSFQRGAYEQYF
TGTGCCAGCAGTTTTCAGAGGGGCGCCTACGAGCAGTACTTC
>TRBJ2-3|many|TRBV27|.
CASSSRRFDTQYF
TGTGCCAGCAGTTCCCGCAGGTTTGATACGCAGTATTTT
>TRBJ2-3|.|TRBV11-3|.
CASSIRADTQYF
TGTGCCAGCTCGATCCGGGCAGATACGCAGTATTTT
>TRBJ2-4|few|TRBV7-9|TRBD1
CASSTGTGEAKNIQYF
TGTGCCAGCAGCACCGGGACAGGGGAGGCCAAAAACATTCAGTACTTC